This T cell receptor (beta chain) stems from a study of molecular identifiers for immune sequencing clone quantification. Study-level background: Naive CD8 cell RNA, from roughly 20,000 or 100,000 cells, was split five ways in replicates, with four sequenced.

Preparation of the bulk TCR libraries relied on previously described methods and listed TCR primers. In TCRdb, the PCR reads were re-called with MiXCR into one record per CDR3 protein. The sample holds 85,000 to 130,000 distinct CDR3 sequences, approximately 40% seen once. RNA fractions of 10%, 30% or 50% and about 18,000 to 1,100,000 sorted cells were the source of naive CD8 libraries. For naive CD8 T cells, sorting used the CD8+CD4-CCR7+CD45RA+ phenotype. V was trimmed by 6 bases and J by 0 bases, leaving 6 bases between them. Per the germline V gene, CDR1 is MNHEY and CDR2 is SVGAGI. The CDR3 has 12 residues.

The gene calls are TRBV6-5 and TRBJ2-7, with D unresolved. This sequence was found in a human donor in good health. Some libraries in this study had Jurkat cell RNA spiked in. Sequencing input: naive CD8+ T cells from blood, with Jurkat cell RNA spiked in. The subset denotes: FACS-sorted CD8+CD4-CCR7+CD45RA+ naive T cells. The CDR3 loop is CASRTGSYEQYF. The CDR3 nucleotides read TGTGCCAGCAGGACCGGCTCCTACGAGCAGTACTTC.